This T cell receptor (beta chain) derives from a study of blood T cell repertoires in COVID-19. Looking at the study overall: Some COVID-19 samples were acute and others convalescent; all came from the United States, Italy and Spain. The cDNA or gDNA used as material had been derived from T cells, B-cell-depleted T cells, or PBMCs.

This CDR3 region has 18 residues. V lost 0 bases to trimming and J lost 5 bases; unmatched junction nucleotides: 13. Germline V lookup: CDR1 MGHRA, CDR2 YSYEKL. Original handling: Estimates of nucleated cell counts were drawn from the amplification of reference gene primers. TCRdb's copy holds only in-frame clones and misses some; the assay was immunoSEQ multiplex PCR. V and J calls and clone size come straight from that table; D and trimming were deduced from the DNA. The table records some 80,000 clones, around 89% of them present only once. The sample comprised peripheral blood. The sequence was obtained from a human donor in a cohort sampled during active COVID-19. V is TRBV4-1 and J is TRBJ2-5, with 9 bases fitting TRBD2. CDR3 in DNA: TGCGCCAGCAGCCAAGATAATTGGGGTAGCGGGGGAGGCGAGACCCAGTACTTC. Its protein product is CASSQDNWGSGGGETQYF.